The clone carrying this TCR beta chain showed up just a few times. V lost 1 base, J lost 8 bases, and 7 bases stayed unmatched. Per the germline V gene, CDR1 is SGHRS and CDR2 is YFSETQ. The CDR3 has 14 residues. This entry comes from a study of beta chain features in type 1 diabetes. The authors reverse transcribed all of the isolated RNA, so sequencing captured expressed TCRB transcripts. Produced via immunoSEQ multiplex PCR; TCRdb's table is partial and in-frame only. Counted here are a few hundred thousand clones, approximately 15% occurring once; the ten biggest clones make up under 0.04%. This receptor was obtained from a man aged 25-40 years in good health. This chain links TRBV5-1 with TRBJ2-3; 7 positions agree with TRBD1. Sequenced material: naive CD4+ T cells from blood. DNA of the CDR3: TGCGCCAGCAGCTTGTCCAACAGGGGCGCTACGCAGTATTTT. It translates to CASSLSNRGATQYF.